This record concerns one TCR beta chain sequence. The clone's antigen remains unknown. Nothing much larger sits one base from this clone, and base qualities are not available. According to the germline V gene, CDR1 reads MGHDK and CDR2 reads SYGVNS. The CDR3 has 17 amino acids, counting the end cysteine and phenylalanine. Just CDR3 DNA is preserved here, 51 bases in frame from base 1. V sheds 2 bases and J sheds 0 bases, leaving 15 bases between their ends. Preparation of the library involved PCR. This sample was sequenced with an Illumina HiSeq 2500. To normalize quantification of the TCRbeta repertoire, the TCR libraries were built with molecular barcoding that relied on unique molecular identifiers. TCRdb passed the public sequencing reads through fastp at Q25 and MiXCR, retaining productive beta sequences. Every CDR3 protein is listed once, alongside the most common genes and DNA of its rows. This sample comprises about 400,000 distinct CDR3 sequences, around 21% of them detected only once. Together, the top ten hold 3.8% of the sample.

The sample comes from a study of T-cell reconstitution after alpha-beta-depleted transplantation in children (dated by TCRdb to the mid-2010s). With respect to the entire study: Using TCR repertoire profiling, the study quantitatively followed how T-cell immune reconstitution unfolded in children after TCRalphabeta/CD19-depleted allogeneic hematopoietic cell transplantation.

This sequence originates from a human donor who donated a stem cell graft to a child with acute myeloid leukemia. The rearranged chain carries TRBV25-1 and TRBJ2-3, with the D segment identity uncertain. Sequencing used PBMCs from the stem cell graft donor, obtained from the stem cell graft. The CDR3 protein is CASSERITITSTDTQYF. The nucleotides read TGTGCCAGCAGTGAAAGAATAACTATAACTAGCACAGATACGCAGTATTTT.